The 14 T cell receptor beta chains presented below share a single source sample, sequenced in a study. TCRdb ran MiXCR on the 5' RACE reads and lists one entry per CDR3 protein. Found here are approximately 8,600 distinct CDR3 sequences, about a sixth of them singletons; the top ten hold 3.5%. The material sequenced was memory CD4+ T cells sorted from blood. Specified subset: memory CD4+ T cells, CD4+CD45RO+CD25-. Source of these receptors: a female donor with breast cancer.

Worth noting for this clonotype: Possible read error: a much larger clone is one base away. This chain connects TRBV30 to TRBJ2-3; TRBD1 or TRBD2 may be the D gene (5 bases each). Germline CDR1 is GTSNPN and CDR2 is SVGIG (reference sequence). The CDR3 covers 13 residues. Trimming stripped 4 bases from V and 2 bases from J, with 10 bases between. The CDR3 sequence: CAWTGRHTDTQYF. For the CDR3, the DNA is TGTGCCTGGACGGGACGGCACACAGATACGCAGTATTTT.

A remark on this clonotype: Possible read error: a much larger clone is one base away. V and J are TRBV4-1 and TRBJ2-5; D unresolved. With 3 bases removed from V and 1 base from J, the gap between germline ends came to 18 bases. The length of the CDR3 is 17 residues. Germline loops: CDR1 MGHRA, CDR2 YSYEKL. The CDR3 loop reads CASSQNYFRSAQETQYF. The DNA of the CDR3 is TGCGCCAGCAGCCAGAACTACTTTAGAAGTGCCCAAGAGACCCAGTACTTC.

Judged by abundance, this clonotype is medium-sized (0.01 to 0.1%). The chain is built from TRBV6-6 and TRBJ1-5, with D uncertain. The CDR3 runs to 13 residues. V was cut by 4 bases and J by 4 bases, with 8 bases left in between. From germline, CDR1 is MNHNY and CDR2 SVGAGI (reference sequence). CDR3 coding DNA: TGTGCCAGCAGTTGGGCGGGGAATCAGCCCCAGCATTTT. Its protein product is CASSWAGNQPQHF.

This clonotype is medium-sized (0.01 to 0.1%) by share. The chain uses TRBV6-5 and TRBJ1-1; the D is unclear. This CDR3 comprises 15 residues. Germline assignment: CDR1 MNHEY and CDR2 SVGAGI. V was shortened by 2 bases and J by 5 bases, with 15 bases between the two germline ends. DNA of the CDR3: TGTGCCAGCAGTTACCCCCCAGGACGCAGGACTGAAGCTTTCTTT. Residues: CASSYPPGRRTEAFF.

This clonotype turned up a few times. This chain connects TRBV5-1 to TRBJ2-5, with TRBD1 matching over 7 bases. TRBJ2-1 explains the end of the DNA better; the J call may be wrong. Germline CDR1 SGHRS, CDR2 YFSETQ. This CDR3 contains 13 residues. This CDR3 is CASSLGQRGAQFF. Written as DNA, the CDR3 is TGCGCCAGCAGCCTGGGACAGAGAGGGGCCCAGTTCTTC.

About this clonotype: One end of the junction is discordant with germline, which a read error may explain. The chain couples TRBV20-1 to TRBJ1-6; 9 bases match TRBD1. Looked up from germline, CDR1 is DFQATT and CDR2 is SNEGSKA (reference sequence). This CDR3 has 14 amino acids. In DNA, the CDR3 is TGCAGGGCTAGTGCCGGGACAGGGAATTCACCCCGCCACTTT. Its protein is CRASAGTGNSPRHF.

This clonotype rates as medium-sized. The V call is TRBV24-1, the J call TRBJ2-7; D might be TRBD1 (6 bases). The CDR3 spans 12 residues. V was shortened by 4 bases and J by 4 bases, with 7 bases between the two germline ends. Germline CDR1 KGHDR, CDR2 SFDVKD. This CDR3 is CATSETGYEQYF. The CDR3 nucleotides read TGTGCCACCAGTGAGACAGGTTACGAGCAGTACTTC.

In its sample, this clonotype is medium-sized. The V call is TRBV7-2, the J call TRBJ2-7; 7 bases line up with TRBD2. J lost 0 bases, V lost 4 bases, and 6 bases had no gene match. CDR1 and CDR2 (germline): SGHTA, FQGNSA. There are 15 residues in the CDR3. CDR3 nucleotides: TGTGCCAGCAGCTGGAGCGGGACCTACTCCTACGAGCAGTACTTC. Protein: CASSWSGTYSYEQYF.

This clonotype was recorded at least ten times. The chain recombines TRBV5-3 with TRBJ1-5; D gene uncertain. TRBV5-3 is sorted into the ORF group, with uncertain function. V shed 4 bases and J shed 0 bases, with 11 bases lying between them. The CDR3 totals 15 residues. The CDR3 region is CARSPAIYSNQPQHF. CDR3 in DNA: TGTGCCAGAAGCCCAGCCATATATAGCAATCAGCCCCAGCATTTT.

By frequency in the sample, this clonotype is medium-sized. The chain is built from TRBV6-1 and TRBJ2-6; D not certain. The germline V gene has CDR1 MNHNS and CDR2 SASEGT. This CDR3 comprises 15 residues. The ends were cut back, 4 bases at V and 0 bases at J, with 7 bases in the middle. This CDR3 is CASSVTRSGANVLTF. CDR3 bases: TGTGCCAGCAGTGTAACACGCTCTGGGGCCAACGTCCTGACTTTC.

This clonotype was seen more than once but under ten times. The chain is built from TRBV7-6 and TRBJ2-3, with D tentatively TRBD1 or TRBD2 (6 bases each). Germline-derived CDR1 and CDR2 are SGHVS and FNYEAQ. The CDR3 is 18 residues long. The V and J ends lost 5 bases and 5 bases respectively, with 26 bases between them. CDR3 sequence: CASSPLTAFGGAGDTQYF. CDR3 nucleotide sequence: TGTGCCAGCAGCCCCTTAACTGCGTTCGGGGGCGCAGGAGATACGCAGTATTTT.

This clonotype appeared many times. V gene TRBV5-8 combines with J gene TRBJ2-7; D may be TRBD2 (5 bases). CDR1 and CDR2 from the germline V gene are SGHTS and YDEGEE. Trimming removed 2 bases from V and 1 base from J, with 16 bases in between. The CDR3 is 16 amino acids. CDR3 sequence (DNA): TGTGCCAGCAGCTTCTATCTACCGGGGTTGTCCTACGAGCAGTACTTC. It translates to CASSFYLPGLSYEQYF.

In this sample, this clonotype is medium-sized (0.01 to 0.1%). The gene calls are TRBV29-1 and TRBJ2-1; weak D call: TRBD2 (6 bases). Germline assignment: CDR1 SQVTM and CDR2 ANQGSEA. The CDR3 has 18 amino acids. V was trimmed by 1 base and J by 4 bases, leaving 23 bases between them. The chain's CDR3 is CSVEGWGAGPLSYNEQFF. The DNA of the CDR3 is TGCAGCGTTGAAGGATGGGGAGCGGGTCCACTCTCATACAATGAGCAGTTCTTC.

This clonotype has only a few counts. The chain uses TRBV7-2 and TRBJ2-3; no firm D call. The germline gives CDR1 SGHTA, CDR2 FQGNSA. There are 13 residues in the CDR3. V was trimmed by 5 bases and J by 5 bases, leaving 11 bases between them. CDR3 coding DNA: TGTGCCAGCAGCCGAAGAGTAGGAGATACGCAGTATTTT. It translates to CASSRRVGDTQYF. The full variable domain, completed using reference TRBV7-2 and TRBJ2-3, is GAGVSQSPSNKVTEKGKDVELRCDPISGHTALYWYRQSLGQGLEFLIYFQGNSAPDKSGLPSDRFSAERTGGSVSTLTIQRTQQEDSAVYLCASSRRVGDTQYFGPGTRLTVL.